This T cell receptor beta chain appears in the sequencing data of a study of cytomegalovirus exposure and HLA in healthy donors. General study results and limits: In a later analysis, approximately 18,000 TCR beta sequences were associated with HLA alleles at 0.05 false discovery rate. Most subjects had HLA-A and HLA-B alleles reportedly predicted accurately by TCR beta sequences.

Comments on this clone: Its target is not known. A read error may produce the germline difference seen at one junction end.

The CDR3 runs 13 residues. From germline, CDR1 is SSHAT and CDR2 FNYEAQ (reference sequence). The PCR ran on 60 Vbeta and 13 Jbeta primers. The table came from immunoSEQ multiplex PCR; TCRdb's copy has only in-frame clones and leaves some out. The table includes tens of thousands of clones, more than 70% detected once. Sequenced sample: PBMCs. The rearrangement joins TRBV7-7 to TRBJ2-2; maybe TRBD1 (6 bases). The TCR sequence derives from a woman aged 40 to 50 in good health and CMV-seronegative. The CDR3, as DNA: TGTGCTAGCAGCTGGGACACCACCGGGGAGCTGTTTTTT. Protein sequence: CASSWDTTGELFF.